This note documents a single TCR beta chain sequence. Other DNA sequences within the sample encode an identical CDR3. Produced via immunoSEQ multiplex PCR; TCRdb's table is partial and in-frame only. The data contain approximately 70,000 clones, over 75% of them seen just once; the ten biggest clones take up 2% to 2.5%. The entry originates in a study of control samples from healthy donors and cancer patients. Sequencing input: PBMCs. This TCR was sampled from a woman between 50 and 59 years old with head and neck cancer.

The CDR3 here is CATSRERTGGGELFF. The CDR3, as DNA: TGTGCCACCAGCAGAGAGAGAACAGGCGGCGGGGAGCTGTTTTTT. The rearrangement links TRBV15 to TRBJ2-2; TRBD1 might be the D (5 bases). The CDR3 is made up of 15 amino acids. V lost 0 bases, J lost 7 bases, and 12 bases lay in between. Germline V lookup: CDR1 LNHNV, CDR2 YYDKDF (reference sequence).